A selection of T cell receptor beta chains follows, all from one sample in a study of blood T cells in healthy people across ages. One entry per CDR3 protein results from TCRdb running MiXCR on the 5' RACE reads. This sample has 920,000 or so distinct CDR3 sequences; more than 35% occur once, and the top ten carry approximately 19%. Input material: blood. The receptors stem from a woman aged 60-75 years in good health. CDR3s include the opening cysteine and the closing phenylalanine or tryptophan. The D gene is left open where the match is weak. A clone size is listed for some rows: how often the clone was seen (once, few, many), or a class if it is expanded.

clone_size: few
v_call: TRBV29-1
d_call: .
j_call: TRBJ1-2
cdr3_nt: TGCAGCGTTGAAGAGGGGATTAACTATGGCTACACCTTC
cdr3_aa: CSVEEGINYGYTF

clone_size: few
v_call: TRBV5-1
d_call: TRBD2
j_call: TRBJ2-1
cdr3_nt: TGCGCCAGCAGCTTGGATCTAGCGGGTGTACCTCGGTTCTTC
cdr3_aa: CASSLDLAGVPRFF

clone_size: .
v_call: TRBV11-1
d_call: .
j_call: TRBJ2-7
cdr3_nt: TGTGCCAGCAGCTTAGGTCAGGCGATCTCCTACGAGCAGTACTTC
cdr3_aa: CASSLGQAISYEQYF

clone_size: few
v_call: TRBV29-1
d_call: .
j_call: TRBJ1-1
cdr3_nt: TGCAGCGTTGTCAGAAACACTGAAGCTTTCTTT
cdr3_aa: CSVVRNTEAFF

clone_size: .
v_call: TRBV29-1
d_call: .
j_call: TRBJ2-5
cdr3_nt: TGCAGCGTTGAAAGCTACGATGAGCAGTACTTC
cdr3_aa: CSVESYDEQYF

clone_size: .
v_call: TRBV6-1
d_call: TRBD1
j_call: TRBJ2-5
cdr3_nt: TGTGCCAGCAAGAACGGGGCCGTTGGGACAGGGCTCCAAGAGACCCAGTACTTC
cdr3_aa: CASKNGAVGTGLQETQYF

clone_size: few
v_call: TRBV15
d_call: .
j_call: TRBJ2-7
cdr3_nt: TGTGCCACCAGCAGCGACAGGAGGTCCTACGAGCAGTACTTC
cdr3_aa: CATSSDRRSYEQYF

clone_size: once
v_call: TRBV7-2
d_call: .
j_call: TRBJ2-2
cdr3_nt: TGTGCCAGCAGCCGAAGTGGCGGGCTAGCGACTGGAGGCGGGGAGCTGTTTTTT
cdr3_aa: CASSRSGGLATGGGELFF

clone_size: .
v_call: TRBV20-1
d_call: TRBD2
j_call: TRBJ2-7
cdr3_nt: TGCAGTGCTAGAGCACTAGCGGGAAGATTGGGGGAGCAGTACTTC
cdr3_aa: CSARALAGRLGEQYF

clone_size: once
v_call: TRBV11-2
d_call: .
j_call: TRBJ2-1
cdr3_nt: TGTGCCAGCAGCGACCCGGGGGAGAGCTCCTACAATGAGCAGTTCTTC
cdr3_aa: CASSDPGESSYNEQFF

clone_size: .
v_call: TRBV6-5
d_call: TRBD1
j_call: TRBJ2-7
cdr3_nt: TGTGCCAGCAACCAGGACAGGGGTTACGAGCAGTACTTC
cdr3_aa: CASNQDRGYEQYF

clone_size: many
v_call: TRBV27
d_call: TRBD2
j_call: TRBJ2-7
cdr3_nt: TGTGCCAGCAGTTCTGCTAGCGGGAGTGTGAAGCAGTACTTC
cdr3_aa: CASSSASGSVKQYF

clone_size: few
v_call: TRBV6-5
d_call: .
j_call: TRBJ2-1
cdr3_nt: TGTGCCATCGGATCGGGGGCCCGCAATGAGCAGTTCTTC
cdr3_aa: CAIGSGARNEQFF

clone_size: .
v_call: TRBV3-1
d_call: TRBD2
j_call: TRBJ2-4
cdr3_nt: TGTGCCAGCAGCCAGTACGGGAGGGCAACCAAAAACATTCAGTACTTC
cdr3_aa: CASSQYGRATKNIQYF

clone_size: .
v_call: TRBV6-6
d_call: .
j_call: TRBJ2-3
cdr3_nt: TGTGCCAGTGCTCTGGACTACACAGATACGCAGTATTTT
cdr3_aa: CASALDYTDTQYF

clone_size: once
v_call: TRBV29-1
d_call: .
j_call: TRBJ2-2
cdr3_nt: TGCAGCGCAAAGTCCTTCGGGGGGCAGGGCGGGGAGCTGTTTTTT
cdr3_aa: CSAKSFGGQGGELFF

clone_size: .
v_call: TRBV5-8
d_call: TRBD1
j_call: TRBJ2-1
cdr3_nt: TGTGCCAGCAGACGAATTCCGGGACAGGGGGCTGGGGAGCAGTTCTTC
cdr3_aa: CASRRIPGQGAGEQFF

clone_size: many
v_call: TRBV4-2
d_call: .
j_call: TRBJ2-7
cdr3_nt: TGTGCCAGCAGCCAAGAGTCTGGCTCCTACGAGCAGTACTTC
cdr3_aa: CASSQESGSYEQYF

clone_size: .
v_call: TRBV6-2/TRBV6-3
d_call: TRBD2
j_call: TRBJ2-7
cdr3_nt: TGTGCCAGCAGTTATTTGCGGGAGGGCGAGCAGTACTTC
cdr3_aa: CASSYLREGEQYF

clone_size: .
v_call: TRBV6-6
d_call: TRBD1
j_call: TRBJ1-5
cdr3_nt: TGTGCCAGCACCCCTCGGACAGGAAATAGCAATCAGCCCCAGCATTTT
cdr3_aa: CASTPRTGNSNQPQHF

clone_size: few
v_call: TRBV6-5
d_call: .
j_call: TRBJ1-2
cdr3_nt: TGTGCCAGCAGTTACACCGGGACATCCTATGGCTACACCTTC
cdr3_aa: CASSYTGTSYGYTF

clone_size: .
v_call: TRBV2
d_call: .
j_call: TRBJ2-5
cdr3_nt: TGTGCCAGCAGCTTCCGGGGCCCCGCAGGGAATGAGCAGTACTTC
cdr3_aa: CASSFRGPAGNEQYF

clone_size: .
v_call: TRBV2
d_call: .
j_call: TRBJ2-5
cdr3_nt: TGTGCCAGCAGCCTCAGATTCGGAGAGACCCAGTACTTC
cdr3_aa: CASSLRFGETQYF

clone_size: .
v_call: TRBV6-5
d_call: TRBD2
j_call: TRBJ2-7
cdr3_nt: TGTGCCAGCAGTCGACTAACCGGGAGGCTTCACGAGCAGTACTTC
cdr3_aa: CASSRLTGRLHEQYF

clone_size: .
v_call: TRBV28
d_call: TRBD2
j_call: TRBJ2-7
cdr3_nt: TGTGCCAGCAGTTTAAGCAGACTAGCGGGAGGACTCTCCTACGAGCAGTACTTC
cdr3_aa: CASSLSRLAGGLSYEQYF

clone_size: few
v_call: TRBV5-1
d_call: .
j_call: TRBJ2-7
cdr3_nt: TGCGCCAGCAGCTTCCCAGGGGATCGCTACGAGCAGTACTTC
cdr3_aa: CASSFPGDRYEQYF

clone_size: .
v_call: TRBV27
d_call: .
j_call: TRBJ2-3
cdr3_nt: TGTGCCAGCAGTTTATCGGCTCGGGCCACAGATACGCAGTATTTT
cdr3_aa: CASSLSARATDTQYF

clone_size: .
v_call: TRBV5-5
d_call: .
j_call: TRBJ2-6
cdr3_nt: TGTGCCAGCAGACCCGGACGCGGCTCTGGGGCCAACGTCCTGACTTTC
cdr3_aa: CASRPGRGSGANVLTF

clone_size: .
v_call: TRBV5-1
d_call: .
j_call: TRBJ2-3
cdr3_nt: TGCGCCAGCAGCCCCCTGAAGCGGATTAGCACAGATACGCAGTATTTT
cdr3_aa: CASSPLKRISTDTQYF

clone_size: .
v_call: TRBV12-3/TRBV12-4
d_call: TRBD2
j_call: TRBJ2-3
cdr3_nt: TGTGCCAGCAAACTAGCGGTAACAGATACGCAGTATTTT
cdr3_aa: CASKLAVTDTQYF

clone_size: .
v_call: TRBV20-1
d_call: TRBD1
j_call: TRBJ1-6
cdr3_nt: TGCAGTGCTACAACCATCACAGGGGATTCACCCCTCCACTTT
cdr3_aa: CSATTITGDSPLHF

clone_size: few
v_call: TRBV12-3/TRBV12-4
d_call: .
j_call: TRBJ2-7
cdr3_nt: TGTGCCAGCGGGGAAACCTACGAGCAGTACTTC
cdr3_aa: CASGETYEQYF

clone_size: .
v_call: TRBV7-9
d_call: .
j_call: TRBJ2-7
cdr3_nt: TGTGCCAGCAGCGCCAGGGAAGTCCCCGACGAGCAGTACTTC
cdr3_aa: CASSAREVPDEQYF

clone_size: few
v_call: TRBV29-1
d_call: .
j_call: TRBJ2-7
cdr3_nt: TGCAGCGTTGAGAGGGGGGGCGAGCAGTACTTC
cdr3_aa: CSVERGGEQYF

clone_size: .
v_call: TRBV12-3/TRBV12-4
d_call: .
j_call: TRBJ2-6
cdr3_nt: TGTGCCAGCAGTTACTGGGGGGCCGGGGCCAACGTCCTGACTTTC
cdr3_aa: CASSYWGAGANVLTF

clone_size: few
v_call: TRBV5-6
d_call: TRBD2
j_call: TRBJ2-3
cdr3_nt: TGTGCCAGCAGTCTCCGGACTAGCGGGAGAGTATTGAGCACAGATACGCAGTATTTT
cdr3_aa: CASSLRTSGRVLSTDTQYF

clone_size: few
v_call: TRBV27
d_call: .
j_call: TRBJ2-7
cdr3_nt: TGTGCCAGCAGGGGGACACCCCACGAGCAGTACTTC
cdr3_aa: CASRGTPHEQYF

clone_size: .
v_call: TRBV28
d_call: .
j_call: TRBJ2-3
cdr3_nt: TGTGCCAGCGGCGGGTGGGATACGCAGTATTTT
cdr3_aa: CASGGWDTQYF

clone_size: .
v_call: TRBV18
d_call: TRBD2
j_call: TRBJ2-3
cdr3_nt: TGTGCCAGCTCAGCGAAACCCACTAGCGGTTATTCCACAGATACGCAGTATTTT
cdr3_aa: CASSAKPTSGYSTDTQYF

clone_size: .
v_call: TRBV12-3/TRBV12-4
d_call: TRBD1
j_call: TRBJ1-6
cdr3_nt: TGTGCCAGCAGTTTAACAGGGGAGCGGTCACCCCTCCACTTT
cdr3_aa: CASSLTGERSPLHF

clone_size: .
v_call: TRBV28
d_call: .
j_call: TRBJ1-2
cdr3_nt: TGTGCCAGCAGCCAAACCACAGGGCCCAGTGGCTACACCTTC
cdr3_aa: CASSQTTGPSGYTF

clone_size: once
v_call: TRBV12-3/TRBV12-4
d_call: TRBD1
j_call: TRBJ1-1
cdr3_nt: TGTGCCAGCAGTTCCCCACAGGGGTTTCGCACTGAAGCTTTCTTT
cdr3_aa: CASSSPQGFRTEAFF

clone_size: .
v_call: TRBV5-6
d_call: .
j_call: TRBJ2-1
cdr3_nt: TGTGCCAGCAGCTTGGACGGGAGGCAGTTCTTC
cdr3_aa: CASSLDGRQFF